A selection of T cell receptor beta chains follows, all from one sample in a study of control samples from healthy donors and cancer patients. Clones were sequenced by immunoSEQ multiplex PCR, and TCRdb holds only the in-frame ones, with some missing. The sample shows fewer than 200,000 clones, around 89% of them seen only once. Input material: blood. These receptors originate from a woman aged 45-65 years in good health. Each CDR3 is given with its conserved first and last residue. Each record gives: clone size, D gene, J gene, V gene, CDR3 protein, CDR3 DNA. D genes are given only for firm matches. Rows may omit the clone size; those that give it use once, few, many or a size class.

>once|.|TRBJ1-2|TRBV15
CATSREAESSYGYTF
TGTGCCACCAGCAGAGAAGCGGAAAGCTCCTATGGCTACACCTTC
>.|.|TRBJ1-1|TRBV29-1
CSVKPHSDNAAFF
TGCAGCGTCAAACCCCACAGCGACAACGCAGCTTTCTTT
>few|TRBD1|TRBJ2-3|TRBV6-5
CASILTGVGDTQYF
TGTGCCAGCATCCTGACAGGGGTTGGGGATACGCAGTATTTT
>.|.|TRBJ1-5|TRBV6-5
CASEVGDQPQHF
TGTGCCAGCGAAGTGGGGGATCAGCCCCAGCATTTT
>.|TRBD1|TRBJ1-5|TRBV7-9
CASSWGQQGANQPQHF
TGTGCCAGCAGCTGGGGGCAACAGGGGGCCAATCAGCCCCAGCATTTT
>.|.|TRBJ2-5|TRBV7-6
CASSLSAAPWGETQYF
TGTGCCAGCAGCTTATCTGCAGCACCCTGGGGGGAGACCCAGTACTTC
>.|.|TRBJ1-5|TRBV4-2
CASSQGEGNQPQHF
TGTGCCAGCAGCCAAGGCGAAGGCAATCAGCCCCAGCATTTT
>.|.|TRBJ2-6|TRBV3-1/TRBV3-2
CASKWAGANVLTF
TGTGCCAGCAAATGGGCTGGGGCCAACGTCCTGACTTTC
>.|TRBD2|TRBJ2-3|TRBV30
CASGTSGGPTDTQYF
TGTGCCTCCGGGACTAGCGGGGGCCCCACAGATACGCAGTATTTT
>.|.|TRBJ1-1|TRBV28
CASRRGSLEAFF
TGTGCCAGCAGGCGGGGCTCTCTCGAGGCTTTCTTT
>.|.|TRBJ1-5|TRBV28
CASTLSGPPVGNQPQHF
TGTGCCAGCACCCTATCGGGACCCCCAGTGGGCAATCAGCCCCAGCATTTT
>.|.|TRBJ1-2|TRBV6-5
CASSYFGGAYGYTF
TGTGCCAGCAGTTACTTCGGAGGGGCCTATGGCTACACCTTC
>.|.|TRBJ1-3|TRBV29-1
CSVTQGGGGNTIYF
TGCAGCGTAACTCAGGGCGGTGGTGGAAACACCATATATTTT
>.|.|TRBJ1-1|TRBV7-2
CASSPTVGTALNTEAFF
TGTGCCAGCAGCCCTACGGTGGGGACGGCCTTGAACACTGAAGCTTTCTTT
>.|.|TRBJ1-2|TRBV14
CASTLNAGYGYTF
TGTGCCAGCACACTCAACGCGGGATATGGCTACACCTTC
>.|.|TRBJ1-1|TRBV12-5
CASGSVGENTEAFF
TGTGCTAGTGGTTCCGTCGGGGAGAACACTGAAGCTTTCTTT
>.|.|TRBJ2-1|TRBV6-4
CASSGGAGRGLNNEQFF
TGTGCCAGCAGTGGAGGGGCGGGCAGGGGACTCAACAATGAGCAGTTCTTC
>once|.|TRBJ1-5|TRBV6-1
CASSEEGWRPQHF
TGTGCCAGCAGTGAAGAGGGGTGGAGGCCCCAGCATTTT
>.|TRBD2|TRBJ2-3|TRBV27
CASSPRGLAGGPTDTQYF
TGTGCCAGCAGTCCACGCGGACTAGCGGGAGGGCCAACAGATACGCAGTATTTT
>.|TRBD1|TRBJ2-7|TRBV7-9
CASSPLGQGFGEQYF
TGTGCCAGCAGCCCCCTGGGACAGGGGTTTGGCGAGCAGTACTTC
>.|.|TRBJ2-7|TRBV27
CASSLDRGNYEQYF
TGTGCCAGCAGTTTGGATAGGGGGAATTACGAGCAGTACTTC
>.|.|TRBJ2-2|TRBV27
CASRVTNTGELFF
TGTGCCAGCAGGGTAACGAACACCGGGGAGCTGTTTTTT
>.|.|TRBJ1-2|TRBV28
CASSLGGYGYTF
TGTGCCAGCAGTTTAGGTGGCTATGGCTACACCTTC
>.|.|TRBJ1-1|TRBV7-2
CASSAYREVTEAFF
TGTGCCAGCAGCGCTTACAGGGAGGTCACTGAAGCTTTCTTT
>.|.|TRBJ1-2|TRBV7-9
CASSFSSQPYGYTF
TGTGCCAGCAGCTTCTCCAGTCAGCCCTATGGCTACACCTTC
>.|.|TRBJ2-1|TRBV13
CASSLRASSYNEQFF
TGTGCCAGCAGCTTACGGGCGAGCTCCTACAATGAGCAGTTCTTC
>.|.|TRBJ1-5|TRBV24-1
CATSDSGWYGNQPQHF
TGTGCCACCAGTGATTCAGGGTGGTATGGCAATCAGCCCCAGCATTTT
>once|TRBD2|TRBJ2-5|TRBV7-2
CATRTSEETQYF
TGTGCCACCCGGACTAGCGAAGAGACCCAGTACTTC
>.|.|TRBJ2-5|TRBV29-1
CSVGGGLGETQYF
TGCAGCGTTGGGGGGGGGCTCGGAGAGACCCAGTACTTC
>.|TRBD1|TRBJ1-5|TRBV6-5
CASSPQGTQPQHF
TGTGCCAGCAGCCCACAGGGGACTCAGCCCCAGCATTTT
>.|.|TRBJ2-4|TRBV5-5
CASSIPTGFAKNIQYF
TGTGCCAGCAGCATACCAACAGGTTTCGCCAAAAACATTCAGTACTTC
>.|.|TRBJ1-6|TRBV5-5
CASSLEGNPNSPLHF
TGTGCCAGCAGCTTGGAGGGGAACCCAAATTCACCCCTCCACTTT
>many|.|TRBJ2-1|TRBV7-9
CASSLATQSNEQFF
TGTGCCAGCAGCTTAGCAACACAGTCCAATGAGCAGTTCTTC
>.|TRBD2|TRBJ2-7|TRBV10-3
CATSSGLYEQYF
TGTGCCACCTCTAGCGGACTCTACGAGCAGTACTTC
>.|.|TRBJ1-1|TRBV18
CASSPPGTPGAFF
TGTGCCAGCTCACCACCCGGGACCCCGGGAGCTTTCTTT
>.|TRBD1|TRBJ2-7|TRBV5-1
CASSRDRVYEQYF
TGCGCCAGCAGCCGGGACAGGGTCTACGAGCAGTACTTC
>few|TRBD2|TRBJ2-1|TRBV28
CASSVTSVYSYNEQFF
TGTGCCAGCAGCGTAACTAGCGTATACTCCTACAATGAGCAGTTCTTC
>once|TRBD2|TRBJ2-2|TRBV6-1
CASSALRGSGGNTGELFF
TGTGCCAGCAGTGCCTTGAGAGGGAGCGGGGGGAACACCGGGGAGCTGTTTTTT
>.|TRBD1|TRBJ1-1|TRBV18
CASSPRGLGAEAFF
TGTGCCAGCTCACCAAGGGGGCTAGGCGCTGAAGCTTTCTTT
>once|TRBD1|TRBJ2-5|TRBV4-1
CASSQGDRPQETQYF
TGCGCCAGCAGCCAAGGGGACAGGCCGCAAGAGACCCAGTACTTC
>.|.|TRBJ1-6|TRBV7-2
CASSLMPGPDSPLHF
TGTGCCAGCAGCTTAATGCCGGGTCCCGATTCACCCCTCCACTTT
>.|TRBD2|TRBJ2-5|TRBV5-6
CASSPVRDYQETQYF
TGTGCCAGCAGCCCTGTTCGGGACTATCAAGAGACCCAGTACTTC
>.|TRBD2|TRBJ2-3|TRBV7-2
CASSTLTSGGPADTQYF
TGTGCCAGCAGCACGTTGACTAGCGGGGGGCCGGCAGATACGCAGTATTTT
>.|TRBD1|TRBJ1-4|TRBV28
CASTPGTGFEKLFF
TGTGCCAGCACCCCCGGGACAGGGTTCGAAAAACTGTTTTTT
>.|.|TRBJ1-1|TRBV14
CASSQIRQTNTEAFF
TGTGCCAGCAGCCAAATAAGGCAGACGAACACTGAAGCTTTCTTT